Here is one TCR beta chain with its context. The sample originates from a study of blood T cell repertoires in COVID-19. Across the study: Recovered status in Cohort 3 required two negative PCRs, clearance, or symptom resolution. From T cells, B-cell-depleted T cells, or PBMCs came the material, which was cDNA or gDNA.

Some clones are missing from TCRdb's copy, which holds only in-frame ones; the method was immunoSEQ multiplex PCR. This repertoire shows 350,000 to 450,000 clones, over 75% found once; its top ten account for about 1.9%. Those enrolled, adults aged roughly 18 to 90 years, came from around 24 US areas. Participant-given clinical history determined each cohort assignment. CDR1 and CDR2 (germline): SGHAT, FQNNGV. The V and J ends lost 5 bases and 4 bases, in that order; junction bases with no gene match: 7. The CDR3 loop spans 15 amino acids. V is TRBV11-2 and J is TRBJ1-2; 10 bases match TRBD1. The TCR sequence derives from a man between 40 and 49 years old in a cohort exposed to, infected with or recovered from COVID-19 (not recorded which). Input material: PBMCs or T cells enriched from blood (not recorded which). The CDR3 DNA reads as TGTGCCAGCAGCCCCCAGACAGGGGGCTTCTATGGCTACACCTTC. It yields the protein CASSPQTGGFYGYTF.